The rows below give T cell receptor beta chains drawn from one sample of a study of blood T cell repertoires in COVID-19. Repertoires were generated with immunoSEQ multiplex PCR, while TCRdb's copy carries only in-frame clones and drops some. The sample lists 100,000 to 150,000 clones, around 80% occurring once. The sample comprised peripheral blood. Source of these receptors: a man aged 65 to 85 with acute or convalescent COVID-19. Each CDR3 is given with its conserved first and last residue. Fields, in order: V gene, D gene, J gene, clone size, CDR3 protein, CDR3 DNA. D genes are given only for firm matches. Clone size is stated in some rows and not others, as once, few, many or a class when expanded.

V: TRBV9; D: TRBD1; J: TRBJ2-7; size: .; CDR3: CASSVGSGQESYEQYF; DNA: TGTGCCAGCAGCGTAGGAAGCGGACAGGAGTCCTACGAGCAGTACTTC
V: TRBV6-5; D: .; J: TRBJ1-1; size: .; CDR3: CASREVMNTEAFF; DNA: TGTGCCAGCAGGGAGGTGATGAACACTGAAGCTTTCTTT
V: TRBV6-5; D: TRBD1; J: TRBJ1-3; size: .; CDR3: CATRDSYSGNTIYF; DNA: TGTGCCACCAGGGACAGCTACTCTGGAAACACCATATATTTT
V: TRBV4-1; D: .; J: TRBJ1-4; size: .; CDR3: CASSQDEGEANEKLFF; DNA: TGCGCCAGCAGCCAAGATGAAGGGGAAGCTAATGAAAAACTGTTTTTT
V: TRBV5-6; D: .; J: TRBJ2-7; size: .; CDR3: CATGQEGVLNEQYF; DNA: TGTGCCACCGGCCAGGAGGGAGTTTTGAACGAGCAGTACTTC
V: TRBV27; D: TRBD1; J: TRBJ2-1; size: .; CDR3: CASKGSGQASLGQFF; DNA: TGTGCCAGCAAGGGATCGGGACAGGCTTCCTTAGGGCAGTTCTTC
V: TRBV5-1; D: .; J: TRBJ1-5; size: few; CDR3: CASSLAAGNQPQHF; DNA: TGCGCCAGCAGCTTGGCGGCAGGAAATCAGCCCCAGCATTTT
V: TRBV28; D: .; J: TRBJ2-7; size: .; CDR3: CASSPPGRLRGFDAYEQYF; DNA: TGTGCCAGCAGTCCCCCGGGACGGTTAAGGGGGTTTGATGCCTACGAGCAGTACTTC
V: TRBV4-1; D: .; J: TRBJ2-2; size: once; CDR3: CASSHGGLVGELFF; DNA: TGCGCCAGCAGCCACGGGGGACTGGTCGGGGAGCTGTTTTTT
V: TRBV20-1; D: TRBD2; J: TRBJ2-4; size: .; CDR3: CSASKTGTSGDLIQYF; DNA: TGCAGTGCTAGTAAGACAGGGACTAGCGGGGATCTTATTCAGTACTTC
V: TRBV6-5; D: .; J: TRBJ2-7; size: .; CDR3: CASSYSRGGDLYEQYF; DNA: TGTGCCAGCAGTTACTCGAGGGGGGGCGACCTATACGAGCAGTACTTC
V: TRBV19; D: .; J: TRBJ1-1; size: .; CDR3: CASNGYYMNTEAFF; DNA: TGTGCCAGTAACGGCTACTACATGAACACTGAAGCTTTCTTT
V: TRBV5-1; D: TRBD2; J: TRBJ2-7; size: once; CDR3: CASSQGTSGGSRSYEQYF; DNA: TGCGCCAGCAGCCAGGGGACTAGCGGGGGGTCTCGCTCCTACGAGCAGTACTTC
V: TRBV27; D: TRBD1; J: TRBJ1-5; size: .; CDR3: CASSLGTGSQPQHF; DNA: TGTGCCAGCAGTTTAGGGACAGGGAGCCAGCCCCAGCATTTT
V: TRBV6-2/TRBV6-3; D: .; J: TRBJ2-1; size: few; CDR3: CASSLTGIEQFF; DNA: TGTGCCAGCAGCTTAACAGGGATTGAGCAGTTCTTC
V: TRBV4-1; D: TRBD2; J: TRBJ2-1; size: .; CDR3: CASSQGLAGVEQFF; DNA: TGCGCCAGCAGCCAAGGACTAGCGGGAGTTGAGCAGTTCTTC
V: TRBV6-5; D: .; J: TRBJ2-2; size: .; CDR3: CASRRDGYTGELFF; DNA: TGTGCCAGCAGGCGGGACGGGTACACCGGGGAGCTGTTTTTT
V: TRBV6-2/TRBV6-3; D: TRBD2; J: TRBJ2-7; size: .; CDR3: CASSQTASGSYEQYF; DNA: TGTGCCAGCAGCCAAACCGCTAGCGGGAGCTACGAGCAGTACTTC
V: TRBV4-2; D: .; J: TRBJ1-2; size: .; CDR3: CASSQDPTAYGYTF; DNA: TGTGCCAGCAGCCAAGATCCGACAGCCTATGGCTACACCTTC
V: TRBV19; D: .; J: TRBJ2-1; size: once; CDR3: CASSPTYNEQFF; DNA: TGTGCCAGTAGTCCCACCTACAATGAGCAGTTCTTC
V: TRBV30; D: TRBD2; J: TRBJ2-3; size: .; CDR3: CASKRGAGDTQYF; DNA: TGTGCCTCTAAGCGGGGGGCAGGAGATACGCAGTATTTT
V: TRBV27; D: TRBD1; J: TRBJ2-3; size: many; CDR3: CASSLGQGFVDTQYF; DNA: TGTGCCAGCAGTTTAGGACAGGGTTTCGTGGATACGCAGTATTTT
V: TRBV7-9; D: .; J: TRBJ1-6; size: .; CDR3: CASSLDRDSPLHF; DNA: TGTGCCAGCAGCTTAGACAGGGATTCACCCCTCCACTTT
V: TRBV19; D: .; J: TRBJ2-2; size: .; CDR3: CASSTATVYTGELFF; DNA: TGTGCCAGTAGTACAGCGACAGTATACACCGGGGAGCTGTTTTTT
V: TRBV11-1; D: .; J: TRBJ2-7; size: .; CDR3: CASSLAAESYEQYF; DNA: TGTGCCAGCAGCTTAGCGGCCGAATCCTACGAGCAGTACTTC
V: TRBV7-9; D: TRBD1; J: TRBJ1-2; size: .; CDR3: CASSFQTGDYGYTF; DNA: TGTGCCAGCAGCTTTCAGACAGGGGACTATGGCTACACCTTC
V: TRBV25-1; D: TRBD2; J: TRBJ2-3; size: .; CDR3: CASSEAGVPDTQYF; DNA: TGTGCCAGCAGTGAAGCGGGAGTACCAGATACGCAGTATTTT
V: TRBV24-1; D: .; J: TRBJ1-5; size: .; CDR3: CATSEDPGLLCQPQHF; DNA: TGTGCCACCAGTGAGGACCCGGGACTCCTTTGTCAGCCCCAGCATTTT
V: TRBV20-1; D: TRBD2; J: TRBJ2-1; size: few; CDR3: CSASAQGSGGHNEQFF; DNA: TGCAGTGCTAGTGCTCAGGGTAGCGGGGGGCACAATGAGCAGTTCTTC
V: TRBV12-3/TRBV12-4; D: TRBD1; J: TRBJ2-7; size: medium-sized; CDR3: CASSFDRVSEQYF; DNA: TGTGCCAGCAGTTTTGACAGGGTTAGCGAGCAGTACTTC
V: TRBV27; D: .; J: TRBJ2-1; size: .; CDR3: CASSSLKQGSSYNEQFF; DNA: TGTGCCAGCAGTTCGCTAAAACAGGGAAGCTCCTACAATGAGCAGTTCTTC
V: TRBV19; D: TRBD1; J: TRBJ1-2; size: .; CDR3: CASSNNPGQGGYGYTF; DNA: TGTGCCAGTAGTAATAATCCGGGACAGGGGGGCTATGGCTACACCTTC
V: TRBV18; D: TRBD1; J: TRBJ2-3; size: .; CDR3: CASSGQETTDTQYF; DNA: TGTGCCAGTTCGGGACAGGAGACCACAGATACGCAGTATTTT
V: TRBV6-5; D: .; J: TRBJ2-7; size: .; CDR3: CASSFSGTNSYEQYF; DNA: TGTGCCAGCAGTTTTTCCGGGACAAACTCCTACGAGCAGTACTTC
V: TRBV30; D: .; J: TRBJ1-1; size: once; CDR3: CAWRIWPMNTEAFF; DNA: TGTGCCTGGAGAATATGGCCCATGAACACTGAAGCTTTCTTT
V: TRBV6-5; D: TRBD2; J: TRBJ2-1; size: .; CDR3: CASSMGLGTYNEQFF; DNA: TGTGCCAGCAGTATGGGACTAGGGACCTACAATGAGCAGTTCTTC
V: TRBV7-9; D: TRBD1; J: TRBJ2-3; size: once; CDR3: CASSHIPGQGPTDTQYF; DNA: TGTGCCAGCAGCCATATACCGGGACAGGGGCCCACAGATACGCAGTATTTT